One sample yielded the 26 T cell receptor beta chains listed below, sequenced in a study of Tregs in tolerant kidney transplant recipients. TCRdb's copy holds only in-frame clones and misses some; the assay was immunoSEQ multiplex PCR. Counted here are approximately 75,000 clones, approximately 90% occurring once; the ten biggest clones make up roughly 0.35%. Sequencing was performed on Tregs from blood, taken before the transplant. The receptors originated from a human donor who received a combined kidney and bone marrow transplant.

The genes are TRBV4-1 and TRBJ2-1; the match to TRBD2 covers 10 bases. V gave up 3 bases and J gave up 9 bases; unmatched junction bases: 11. CDR1 and CDR2 from the germline V gene are MGHRA and YSYEKL. CDR3 size: 16 residues. CDR3 sequence: CASSQQIGLAVSEQFF. In nucleotides, the CDR3 is TGCGCCAGCAGCCAGCAGATAGGACTAGCGGTGAGTGAGCAGTTCTTC.

The chain has TRBV5-1 and TRBJ2-2; maybe TRBD1 (5 bases). The germline V and J ends were trimmed by 0 bases and 4 bases, with 10 bases remaining between them. The CDR3 has 15 residues. Germline V CDR1 and CDR2: SGHRS, YFSETQ. CDR3 bases: TGCGCCAGCAGCTTGGGGGGCCAGGGCACCGGGGAGCTGTTTTTT. Translation: CASSLGGQGTGELFF.

This clone has only one observation. The gene calls are TRBV29-1 and TRBJ2-2; 8 nucleotides agree with TRBD1. The CDR3 length is 14 residues. In germline, CDR1 is SQVTM, CDR2 ANQGSEA. With 6 bases clipped from V and 5 bases from J, the junction kept 8 bases outside the gene matches. The CDR3 region is CSVERTGRTGELFF. CDR3 sequence (DNA): TGCAGCGTGGAAAGGACAGGGCGGACCGGGGAGCTGTTTTTT.

To note about this clone: Other DNA sequences in this specimen translate into the identical CDR3. The chain employs TRBV28 and TRBJ2-7; tentatively, D is TRBD2 (6 bases). The length of the CDR3 is 15 residues. Germline values: CDR1 MDHEN, CDR2 SYDVKM. The V end was cut by 3 bases, the J end by 6 bases, with 18 bases between. The CDR3 DNA follows: TGTGCCAGCAGTTTTACGAGCTTAACCGGGGGCGAGCAGTACTTC. Amino acid sequence: CASSFTSLTGGEQYF. The variable domain in full, completed from reference TRBV28 and TRBJ2-7, reads DVKVTQSSRYLVKRTGEKVFLECVQDMDHENMFWYRQDPGLGLRLIYFSYDVKMKEKGDIPEGYSVSREKKERFSLILESASTNQTSMYLCASSFTSLTGGEQYFGPGTRLTVT.

The chain couples TRBV4-2 to TRBJ2-1; D uncertain. The CDR3 totals 16 residues. The V gene lost 1 base and the J gene lost 5 bases, with 15 bases spanning the gap. Germline V CDR1 and CDR2: LGHNA, YNFKEQ. The CDR3 nucleotides read TGTGCCAGCAGCCAAGGTGGTCCTTCACTCGACAATGAGCAGTTCTTC. Its protein is CASSQGGPSLDNEQFF.

This clone was seen only once. The V and J genes are TRBV5-4 and TRBJ2-2; 12 positions agree with TRBD1. J lost 2 bases, V lost 0 bases, and 2 bases had no gene match. The CDR3 length is 17 residues. Germline assignment: CDR1 SGHNT and CDR2 YYREEE (reference sequence). In nucleotides, the CDR3 is TGTGCCAGCAGCTTGGACGGGACAGGGGGCAACACCGGGGAGCTGTTTTTT. This translates into CASSLDGTGGNTGELFF.

The chain has TRBV7-2 and TRBJ2-5, with TRBD1 matching over 8 bases. Unmatched junction bases numbered 10, after V lost 2 bases and J lost 5 bases. The V gene's germline CDR1 is SGHTA and CDR2 FQGNSA. The CDR3 is 16 residues long. CDR3 loop: CASSLSPGGFRETQYF. CDR3 DNA: TGTGCCAGCAGCTTATCGCCAGGGGGCTTTCGGGAGACCCAGTACTTC.

The chain employs TRBV28 and TRBJ2-3; D tentatively fits TRBD1 or TRBD2 (6 bases each). CDR3 length equals 14 residues. CDR1 and CDR2 from the germline V gene are MDHEN and SYDVKM. Trimming shortened V by 3 bases and J by 2 bases, and 9 bases separated the two germline ends. DNA of the CDR3: TGTGCCAGCAGTTTTGGGGGGCTCACAGATACGCAGTATTTT. The encoded protein is CASSFGGLTDTQYF.

This clone was observed a single time. V gene TRBV10-3 combines with J gene TRBJ2-5; D uncertain. Germline lookup yields CDR1 ENHRY and CDR2 SYGVKD. This CDR3 comprises 14 residues. V lost 6 bases and J 2 bases, leaving 13 bases between the germline ends. The CDR3 sequence is CAIRKSEIQETQYF. CDR3 bases: TGTGCCATCAGGAAATCAGAGATTCAAGAGACCCAGTACTTC.

Here the CDR3 reads CASTPGRVMNTEAFF. CDR3 in DNA: TGCGCCAGCACCCCGGGGCGGGTCATGAACACTGAAGCTTTCTTT. V usage is TRBV5-1 and J usage is TRBJ1-1, with D perhaps TRBD1 (5 bases). Germline-derived CDR1 and CDR2 are SGHRS and YFSETQ. This CDR3 is built from 15 residues. V lost 6 bases and J 0 bases, leaving 15 bases between the germline ends.

This clone has more than one count but fewer than ten. The J gene is TRBJ1-5, the V gene TRBV19, with TRBD1 as a possible D gene (6 bases). CDR3 length: 16 amino acids. Trimming took off 5 bases at V and 6 bases at J, with 20 bases between the two ends. CDR1 is LNHDA and CDR2 is SQIVND in the germline V gene (reference sequence). The CDR3 here is CASSPETPGAVQPQHF. The DNA for the CDR3 is TGTGCCAGTAGTCCTGAGACTCCAGGGGCGGTTCAGCCCCAGCATTTT.

The sample holds one count of this clone. V is TRBV30 and J is TRBJ1-1, with 7 nucleotides matching TRBD1. CDR1 and CDR2 (germline): GTSNPN, SVGIG (reference sequence). The V gene end was trimmed by 2 bases and the J gene end by 8 bases; junction bases not matched to a gene: 8. The CDR3 sequence is 13 residues long. The CDR3 sequence is CAWSQQGNWEAFF. The CDR3 DNA reads TGTGCCTGGAGTCAACAGGGGAATTGGGAAGCTTTCTTT.

The V call is TRBV11-1, the J call TRBJ2-4; D is possibly TRBD1 (6 bases). The CDR3 has 17 residues. Germline loops: CDR1 SGHAT, CDR2 FQDESV (reference sequence). V shed 1 base and J shed 7 bases, with 20 bases lying between them. Here the CDR3 reads CASSLDGSYRASNIQYF. CDR3 in DNA: TGTGCCAGCAGCTTAGATGGGTCCTACAGGGCCAGCAACATTCAGTACTTC. The entire variable domain, with the rest obtained from reference TRBV11-1 and TRBJ2-4, is as follows: EAEVAQSPRYKITEKSQAVAFWCDPISGHATLYWYRQILGQGPELLVQFQDESVVDDSQLPKDRFSAERLKGVDSTLKIQPAELGDSAMYLCASSLDGSYRASNIQYFGAGTRLSVL.

The chain joins TRBV5-1 to TRBJ2-3; D gene unclear. This CDR3 is 15 amino acids long. V was cut by 0 bases and J by 2 bases, with 10 bases left in between. The germline V gene encodes CDR1 SGHRS and CDR2 YFSETQ. CDR3 loop: CASSLATTTTDTQYF. The DNA for the CDR3 is TGCGCCAGCAGCTTGGCTACTACAACCACAGATACGCAGTATTTT.

This clone is a singleton in its sample. The rearrangement uses TRBV18 and TRBJ1-5; D perhaps matches TRBD1 (5 bases). The CDR3 is 16 residues long. Trimming stripped 1 base from V and 2 bases from J, with 12 bases between. Germline CDR1 reads KGHSH; CDR2 reads LQKENI. CDR3 sequence (DNA): TGTGCCAGCTCACCACTACAGGTGGTTGGCAATCAGCCCCAGCATTTT. Translating it yields CASSPLQVVGNQPQHF. Based on the CDR3 plus reference TRBV18 and TRBJ1-5, the full variable domain is NAGVMQNPRHLVRRRGQEARLRCSPMKGHSHVYWYRQLPEEGLKFMVYLQKENIIDESGMPKERFSAEFPKEGPSILRIQQVVRGDSAAYFCASSPLQVVGNQPQHFGDGTRLSIL.

V gene TRBV21-1 combines with J gene TRBJ1-5; the table gives TRBD1 as D, unverified against the DNA. TRBV21-1 is annotated as a pseudogene. The CDR3 is 21 amino acids. The CDR3 sequence: CASSKRVTGGAEVGSNQPQHF. CDR3 nucleotides: TGTGCCAGCAGCAAACGCGTGACAGGGGGCGCGGAGGTCGGGTCCAATCAGCCCCAGCATTTT.

This chain links TRBV7-2 with TRBJ2-3; D is ambiguous. Germline-derived CDR1 and CDR2 are SGHTA and FQGNSA. The CDR3 spans 16 residues. Trimming left V 5 bases short and J 0 bases short, with 15 bases between. The CDR3 spells CASSQTRMPSTDTQYF. The CDR3 bases are TGTGCCAGCAGCCAGACTCGGATGCCTAGCACAGATACGCAGTATTTT. The full variable domain, with the rest looked up from reference TRBV7-2 and TRBJ2-3, is GAGVSQSPSNKVTEKGKDVELRCDPISGHTALYWYRQSLGQGLEFLIYFQGNSAPDKSGLPSDRFSAERTGGSVSTLTIQRTQQEDSAVYLCASSQTRMPSTDTQYFGPGTRLTVL.

The rearrangement links TRBV28 to TRBJ1-4, with D tentatively TRBD1 (5 bases). Germline values: CDR1 MDHEN, CDR2 SYDVKM. The CDR3 sequence is 11 residues long. CDR3 sequence: CATGGGEKLFF. The CDR3 nucleotides read TGTGCTACGGGGGGGGGTGAAAAACTGTTTTTT.

On this clone: The same CDR3 arises from other DNA sequences in this sample as well. V and J are TRBV28 and TRBJ1-3, with D possibly TRBD1 on 5 matching bases. V lost 2 bases and J lost 0, with 17 bases in between. CDR1 and CDR2 from the germline V gene are MDHEN and SYDVKM. This CDR3 contains 18 residues. The CDR3: CASSLRGVLGFSGNTIYF. The CDR3 region has the DNA TGTGCCAGCAGTTTAAGGGGTGTGTTGGGGTTCTCTGGAAACACCATATATTTT.

J is TRBJ2-2 and V is TRBV4-1; 14 bases match TRBD2. Unmatched junction bases numbered 3, after V lost 1 base and J lost 8 bases. Germline loops: CDR1 MGHRA, CDR2 YSYEKL. The CDR3 runs to 16 residues. The CDR3 bases are TGCGCCAGCAGCCAAGGACTAGCGGGAGGGTCTGGGGAGCTGTTTTTT. Amino acids: CASSQGLAGGSGELFF.

This clone turned up a few times. The chain is built from TRBV4-1 and TRBJ1-2; 7 nucleotides match TRBD1. Looked up from germline, CDR1 is MGHRA and CDR2 is YSYEKL. V dropped 1 base and J dropped 8; count of bases not matched to a gene: 7. This CDR3 region has 14 residues. CDR3 loop: CASSQGTGVVGYTF. The CDR3 nucleotides read TGCGCCAGCAGCCAAGGAACAGGGGTTGTCGGCTACACCTTC.

The rearrangement links TRBV19 to TRBJ2-5, with unresolved D. V gave up 9 bases and J gave up 1 base, with 9 bases separating them. Germline CDR1 LNHDA, CDR2 SQIVND (reference sequence). The CDR3 is 12 amino acids. The CDR3 DNA reads TGTGCCAGCCAGGATTTCCAAGAGACCCAGTACTTC. Translating it yields CASQDFQETQYF.

The chain uses TRBV5-1 and TRBJ1-1, with D perhaps matching TRBD1 (5 bases). The germline V and J ends were trimmed by 1 base and 4 bases, with 14 bases remaining between them. Germline CDR1 reads SGHRS; CDR2 reads YFSETQ. This CDR3 comprises 15 residues. CDR3 protein: CASSLTGGGGTEAFF. The CDR3 coding sequence is TGCGCCAGCAGCTTGACAGGCGGAGGTGGCACTGAAGCTTTCTTT.

The gene calls are TRBV28 and TRBJ1-3, with D hard to call. Germline CDR1 MDHEN, CDR2 SYDVKM. CDR3 length equals 14 residues. Trimming stripped 2 bases from V and 3 bases from J, with 8 bases between. DNA for the CDR3: TGTGCCAGCAGTTTACTGGAAGGTGGAAACACCATATATTTT. It specifies CASSLLEGGNTIYF.

This clone came up once. V and J are TRBV7-2 and TRBJ2-7; 13 nucleotides align to TRBD2. Looked up from germline, CDR1 is SGHTA and CDR2 is FQGNSA. CDR3 size: 18 residues. V shed 5 bases, J shed 0 bases, and the junction held 10 bases outside the gene matches. CDR3 coding DNA: TGTGCCAGCAGCCCTCGGACTAGCGGGAGACCGAGCTCCTACGAGCAGTACTTC. The encoded protein is CASSPRTSGRPSSYEQYF. Filled out from reference TRBV7-2 and TRBJ2-7, the complete variable domain reads GAGVSQSPSNKVTEKGKDVELRCDPISGHTALYWYRQSLGQGLEFLIYFQGNSAPDKSGLPSDRFSAERTGGSVSTLTIQRTQQEDSAVYLCASSPRTSGRPSSYEQYFGPGTRLTVT.

Note on this clone: One junction end disagrees with the germline gene, perhaps due to a read error. This rearrangement joins TRBV7-3 to TRBJ2-7; D perhaps matches TRBD1 (8 bases). The CDR3 covers 20 residues. Germline CDR1 reads SGHTA; CDR2 reads FQGTGA. The CDR3, as DNA: TGTGCCAGCAGCCTAACCGGGACAGGAAGGGAGACTAGCCCCCTCTACGAGCAGTACTTC. It is translated as CASSLTGTGRETSPLYEQYF.